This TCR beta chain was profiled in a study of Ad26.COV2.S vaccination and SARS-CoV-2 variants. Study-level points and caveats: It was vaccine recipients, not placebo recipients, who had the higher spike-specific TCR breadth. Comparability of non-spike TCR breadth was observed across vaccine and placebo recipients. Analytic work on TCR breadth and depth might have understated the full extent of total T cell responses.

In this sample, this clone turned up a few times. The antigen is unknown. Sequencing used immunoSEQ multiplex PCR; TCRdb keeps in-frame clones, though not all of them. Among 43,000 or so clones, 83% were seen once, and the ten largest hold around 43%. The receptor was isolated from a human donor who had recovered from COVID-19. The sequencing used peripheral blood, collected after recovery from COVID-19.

The CDR3 DNA follows: TGTGCCAGCAAATTGACACTTATGAACACTGAAGCTTTCTTT. Protein sequence: CASKLTLMNTEAFF. The genes are TRBV2 and TRBJ1-1; D is unresolved. CDR3 size: 14 residues. The V gene's germline CDR1 is SNHLY and CDR2 FYNNEI. The V end was cut by 7 bases, the J end by 0 bases, with 12 bases between.